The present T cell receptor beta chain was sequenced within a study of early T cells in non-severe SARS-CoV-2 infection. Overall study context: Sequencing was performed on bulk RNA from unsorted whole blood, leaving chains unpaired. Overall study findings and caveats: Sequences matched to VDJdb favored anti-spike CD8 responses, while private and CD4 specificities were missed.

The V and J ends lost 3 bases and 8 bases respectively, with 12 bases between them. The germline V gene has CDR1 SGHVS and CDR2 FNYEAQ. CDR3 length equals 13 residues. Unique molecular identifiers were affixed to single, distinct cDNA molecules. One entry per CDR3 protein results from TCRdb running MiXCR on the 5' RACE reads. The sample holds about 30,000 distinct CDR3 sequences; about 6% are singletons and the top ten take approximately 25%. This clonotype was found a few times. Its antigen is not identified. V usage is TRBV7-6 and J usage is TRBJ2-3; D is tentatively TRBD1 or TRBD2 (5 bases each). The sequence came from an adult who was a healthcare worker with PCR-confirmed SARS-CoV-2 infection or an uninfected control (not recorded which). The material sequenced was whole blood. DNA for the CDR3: TGTGCCAGCAGCTTGGGGGTACTAAGTACGCAGTATTTT. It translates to CASSLGVLSTQYF. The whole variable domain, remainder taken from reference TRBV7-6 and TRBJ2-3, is GAGVSQSPRYKVTKRGQDVALRCDPISGHVSLYWYRQALGQGPEFLTYFNYEAQQDKSGLPNDRFSAERPEGSISTLTIQRTEQRDSAMYRCASSLGVLSTQYFGPGTRLTVL.